The clone carrying this T cell receptor (beta chain) was picked up many times. From germline, CDR1 is MNHEY and CDR2 SVGAGI. Trimming removed 8 bases from V and 3 bases from J; junction bases left unmatched: 6. This CDR3 comprises 13 residues. The investigators amplified TCR beta CDR3 regions from RNA transcripts. TCR CDR3 underwent first-round RT-PCR with the HTBI primer set. TCRdb ran MiXCR on the multiplex PCR reads and lists one entry per CDR3 protein. Of 600,000 to 650,000 distinct CDR3 sequences listed, 15% to 20% are singletons. This specimen belongs to a study of T cells in Graves' hyperthyroidism and ophthalmopathy. Uncontrolled infection, other autoimmune disease, pregnancy or lactation led to exclusion.

The sample consisted of blood. The clonotype originates from a woman aged 25-40 years with Graves' hyperthyroidism. J is TRBJ2-5 and V is TRBV6-5, with 7 positions matching TRBD2. For the CDR3, the DNA is TGTGCCAGCGCAAGGGAGGGCGAAGAGACCCAGTACTTC. Translated, it gives CASAREGEETQYF.